What follows describes a single TCR beta chain. Trimming removed 5 bases from V and 6 bases from J, with 10 bases in between. Germline CDR1 MDHEN, CDR2 SYDVKM. This CDR3 spans 12 amino acids. The data derive from a study of blood T cell repertoires in COVID-19. The authors' processing: Amplification of reference gene primers was used by the study to estimate nucleated cell counts. Repertoires were generated with immunoSEQ multiplex PCR, while TCRdb's copy carries only in-frame clones and drops some. V and J calls and clone size follow that table, whereas D and trimming were derived from the DNA. This repertoire shows over 140,000 clones, nearly 80% found once; its top ten account for less than 3%.

Sequencing input: PBMCs or T cells enriched from blood (not recorded which). V gene TRBV28 combines with J gene TRBJ1-1; perhaps TRBD1 as D (6 bases). The TCR originated in a woman aged 45-65 years who had recovered from COVID-19. The CDR3 nucleotides are TGTGCCAGCAGTATAAACAGGGCTGAAGCTTTCTTT. Encoded protein: CASSINRAEAFF.